The 26 T cell receptor beta chains listed next were all sequenced from one sample in a study of blood T cells in healthy people across ages. A second PCR of roughly 7 to 11 cycles used a sample-barcoded 5' primer and a J-beta primer mix. One entry per CDR3 protein, called by TCRdb with MiXCR from the 5' RACE reads. The profile covers 1,500,000 or so distinct CDR3 sequences, with 59% appearing a single time and 6.7% taken by the ten largest. Sequencing was performed on blood. These receptors all stem from a young man in good health.

There are a few counts of this clonotype. The CDR3 loop is CASSEIRGLPTNYGYTF. In nucleotides, the CDR3 is TGTGCCAGCAGTGAAATCAGGGGGCTACCGACTAACTATGGCTACACCTTC. V and J are TRBV6-1 and TRBJ1-2; 8 bases fit TRBD1. The CDR3 covers 17 residues. Germline loops: CDR1 MNHNS, CDR2 SASEGT. J lost 0 bases, V lost 2 bases, and 8 bases had no gene match.

The chain joins TRBV4-2 to TRBJ2-3; D uncertain. The length of the CDR3 is 14 residues. Germline CDR1 reads LGHNA; CDR2 reads YNFKEQ. Trimming took 0 bases from V and 4 from J, leaving 8 bases between them. CDR3 amino acids: CASSQDLRADTQYF. The CDR3 region has the DNA TGTGCCAGCAGCCAAGATCTAAGGGCAGATACGCAGTATTTT.

The chain combines TRBV4-1 with TRBJ2-7, with D perhaps matching TRBD1 or TRBD2 (6 bases each). Germline CDR1 reads MGHRA; CDR2 reads YSYEKL. The CDR3 consists of 16 residues. The V end lost 0 bases, the J end lost 3 bases, and 15 bases lay between the germline ends. CDR3 in DNA: TGCGCCAGCAGCCAAGATAGGGGGGAAGGGGTCTACGAGCAGTACTTC. This gives the protein CASSQDRGEGVYEQYF.

The CDR3 sequence is CASTTGRDTQYF. In DNA form, the CDR3 reads TGCGCCAGCACCACGGGCCGAGATACGCAGTATTTT. V is TRBV5-1 and J is TRBJ2-3; D gene uncertain. Per the germline V gene, CDR1 is SGHRS and CDR2 is YFSETQ. Trimming shortened V by 6 bases and J by 5 bases, and 10 bases separated the two germline ends. The CDR3 spans 12 residues.

This chain uses TRBV12-3 or TRBV12-4 with TRBJ2-2; TRBD1 matches at 7 bases. With V trimmed by 5 bases and J by 8 bases, 11 bases remained unmatched. The CDR3 loop spans 15 amino acids. CDR3: CASSILQGIRGELFF. The CDR3, as DNA: TGTGCCAGCAGTATACTACAGGGGATTAGGGGGGAGCTGTTTTTT.

The chain is built from TRBV7-2 and TRBJ2-5; 10 bases agree with TRBD1. This CDR3 comprises 12 residues. Germline V gene sequence: CDR1 SGHTA, CDR2 FQGNSA. V lost 5 bases to trimming and J lost 7 bases; unmatched junction nucleotides: 1. The CDR3 region has the DNA TGTGCCAGCAGCGGGGACAGGGGGACCCAGTACTTC. It yields the protein CASSGDRGTQYF.

The genes are TRBV4-1 and TRBJ1-2; D ambiguous. The CDR3 runs to 15 residues. Germline V lookup: CDR1 MGHRA, CDR2 YSYEKL. Trimming shortened V by 1 base and J by 3 bases, and 12 bases separated the two germline ends. The CDR3 sequence: CASSQGPVLDYGYTF. CDR3 nucleotide sequence: TGCGCCAGCAGCCAAGGGCCAGTCTTGGACTATGGCTACACCTTC.

This clonotype has only a few counts. This chain uses TRBV4-3 with TRBJ1-5; D uncertain. CDR1 and CDR2 (germline): LGHNA, YSLEER. V lost 0 bases and J 2 bases, leaving 11 bases between the germline ends. The CDR3 totals 16 residues. The CDR3 DNA sequence: TGCGCCAGCAGCCAAGACTTCAGAGGAGGCAATCAGCCCCAGCATTTT. As protein: CASSQDFRGGNQPQHF.

The rearrangement uses TRBV6-5 and TRBJ2-1; 8 bases match TRBD1. The CDR3 is made up of 15 amino acids. V lost 4 bases and J lost 4; bases outside the gene matches: 6. Germline V gives CDR1 MNHEY, CDR2 SVGAGI. In DNA form, the CDR3 reads TGTGCCAGCAGTTCCCGGGACAGGAGGTACAATGAGCAGTTCTTC. This gives the protein CASSSRDRRYNEQFF.

This rearrangement joins TRBV20-1 to TRBJ2-3; D is unresolved. V was trimmed by 1 base and J by 9 bases, leaving 17 bases between them. The CDR3 is 14 amino acids. The germline CDR1 and CDR2 sequences are DFQATT and SNEGSKA (reference sequence). The CDR3 reads CSARARNSIATQYF. The CDR3 nucleotides read TGCAGTGCTAGAGCCCGGAATTCCATAGCAACGCAGTATTTT.

With regard to this clonotype: This may be a read error, as it is one base from a much larger clone. The chain links TRBV6-5 to TRBJ1-1; D call uncertain. Germline CDR1 reads MNHEY; CDR2 reads SVGAGI. The CDR3 runs 11 residues. V lost 8 bases to trimming and J lost 0 bases, with 4 bases between them. The CDR3 protein is CASHMNTEAFF. CDR3 DNA sequence: TGTGCCAGCCATATGAACACTGAAGCTTTCTTT.

The genes are TRBV12-3 or TRBV12-4 and TRBJ1-1; D remains unclear. V was shortened by 5 bases and J by 0 bases, with 13 bases between the two germline ends. The CDR3 loop spans 15 amino acids. The CDR3 DNA is TGTGCCAGCAGTATATCGTACGGAATGAACACTGAAGCTTTCTTT. This codes for CASSISYGMNTEAFF.

The CDR3, as DNA: TGTGCCAGCAGCTCCGACAGGGGGCGGGTGAACACTGAAGCTTTCTTT. Its protein is CASSSDRGRVNTEAFF. The chain recombines TRBV12-3 or TRBV12-4 with TRBJ1-1, with 10 bases fitting TRBD1. This CDR3 contains 16 residues. Unmatched junction bases numbered 7, after V lost 6 bases and J lost 0 bases.

In this sample, this clonotype turned up once. This may arise from a read error, as a much more abundant clone is one base away. V gene TRBV6-2 or TRBV6-3 combines with J gene TRBJ1-5; D unclear. The germline gives CDR1 MNHEY, CDR2 SVGEGT. This CDR3 has 13 amino acids. CDR3 nucleotides: TGTGTCAGCACTCGAGAAAGCAATCAGCCCCAGCATTTT. This sequence encodes CVSTRESNQPQHF.

This clonotype appeared a single time. The J gene is TRBJ2-7, the V gene TRBV7-9; TRBD2 matches at 10 bases. The J call could be wrong; TRBJ2-5 is a better fit for the DNA end. Germline loops: CDR1 SEHNR, CDR2 FQNEAQ (reference sequence). This CDR3 is 15 amino acids long. The DNA for the CDR3 is TGTGCCAGCAGCTTCTCCAATAGCGGGGGGGAGACCCAGTACTTC. It encodes CASSFSNSGGETQYF.

The chain has TRBV21-1 and TRBJ1-6; the table's D call of TRBD1 was not tested on the DNA. TRBV21-1 constitutes a pseudogene. The CDR3 is 16 amino acids. As DNA, the CDR3 is TGTGCCAGCAGCGGCCGGGACGCATGTAATAATTCACCCCTCCACTTT. Translating gives CASSGRDACNNSPLHF.

This clonotype was seen a few times. The V call is TRBV5-1, the J call TRBJ2-1; TRBD2 matches at 13 bases. With V trimmed by 3 bases and J by 3 bases, 6 bases remained unmatched. This CDR3 comprises 17 residues. The germline gives CDR1 SGHRS, CDR2 YFSETQ. The CDR3 DNA follows: TGCGCCAGCAGCTACGGGACTAGCGGGGCGGGCTACAATGAGCAGTTCTTC. This encodes CASSYGTSGAGYNEQFF.

A single count supports this clonotype. The chain joins TRBV10-3 to TRBJ1-5; TRBD1 matches 7 bases. After removal of 1 base from V and 0 bases from J, the junction contained 9 bases not matched to a gene. CDR1 and CDR2 (germline): ENHRY, SYGVKD. The CDR3 is 18 residues long. CDR3 nucleotide sequence: TGTGCCATCAGTGAGTATTTACAGGGGACTATTAGCAATCAGCCCCAGCATTTT. Its protein is CAISEYLQGTISNQPQHF.

This chain uses TRBV4-1 with TRBJ1-4, with 7 nucleotides matching TRBD1. Germline CDR1 is MGHRA and CDR2 is YSYEKL. This CDR3 spans 18 amino acids. J was trimmed by 0 bases and V by 3 bases; bases with no gene match: 10. CDR3 residues: CASSQRGQYIATNEKLFF. CDR3 DNA: TGCGCCAGCAGCCAGCGGGGACAGTATATTGCAACTAATGAAAAACTGTTTTTT.

The chain employs TRBV15 and TRBJ2-1; tentative D call: TRBD2 (6 bases). Trimming shortened V by 0 bases and J by 5 bases, and 11 bases separated the two germline ends. This CDR3 region has 15 residues. CDR1 is LNHNV and CDR2 is YYDKDF in the germline V gene (reference sequence). The DNA of the CDR3 is TGTGCCACCAGCAGAGATCACGGGAGCCACAATGAGCAGTTCTTC. This gives the protein CATSRDHGSHNEQFF.

This clonotype was found a few times. The gene calls are TRBV20-1 and TRBJ2-7, with TRBD2 matching over 11 bases. V gave up 4 bases and J gave up 2 bases; unmatched junction bases: 4. The CDR3 is 14 residues long. Germline V gives CDR1 DFQATT, CDR2 SNEGSKA (reference sequence). As DNA, the CDR3 is TGCAGTGCTAACGTAGCGGGGGGGCCCTACGAGCAGTACTTC. As protein: CSANVAGGPYEQYF.

The rearrangement joins TRBV24-1 to TRBJ1-5; D not resolved. Germline-derived CDR1 and CDR2 are KGHDR and SFDVKD. The CDR3 extends over 14 amino acids. The V end was cut by 2 bases, the J end by 0 bases, with 4 bases between. This CDR3 is CATSDSYSNQPQHF. The CDR3 DNA sequence: TGTGCCACCAGTGATTCTTATAGCAATCAGCCCCAGCATTTT.

The V gene is TRBV5-1, the J gene TRBJ1-2, with D hard to call. The V end lost 4 bases, the J end lost 7 bases, and 20 bases lay between the germline ends. The CDR3 contains 15 residues. Germline CDR1 SGHRS, CDR2 YFSETQ. CDR3 sequence reads: CASSPIGASYGGYTF. For the CDR3, the DNA is TGCGCCAGCAGCCCTATCGGTGCGTCTTACGGTGGCTACACCTTC.

J is TRBJ2-7 and V is TRBV5-1, with TRBD2 matching 7 bases. The CDR3 runs 13 residues. The germline V gene has CDR1 SGHRS and CDR2 YFSETQ. The J segment lost 6 bases and the V segment lost 8 bases, leaving 11 bases of the junction unmatched. The DNA for the CDR3 is TGCGCCAGTAGCCCTTCGGGGGGAAGCGAGCAGTACTTC. Protein: CASSPSGGSEQYF.

The genes are TRBV4-1 and TRBJ1-5, with a tentative D call TRBD1 (6 bases). The CDR3 has 17 amino acids. Germline V gives CDR1 MGHRA, CDR2 YSYEKL. Trimming shortened V by 1 base and J by 2 bases, and 15 bases separated the two germline ends. The CDR3 DNA reads TGCGCCAGCAGCCAAGCCTTAGGGGGGAGGGGCAATCAGCCCCAGCATTTT. It yields the protein CASSQALGGRGNQPQHF.

This rearrangement joins TRBV10-3 to TRBJ2-1; 8 nucleotides align to TRBD2. V lost 10 bases and J lost 8; bases outside the gene matches: 10. The CDR3 contains 13 residues. Germline CDR1 reads ENHRY; CDR2 reads SYGVKD. The CDR3 sequence is CATGLAREDEQFF. The CDR3, as DNA: TGTGCCACAGGACTAGCACGGGAGGATGAGCAGTTCTTC.